The 19 T cell receptor beta chains listed next were all sequenced from one sample in a study of shared clonotypes between healthy human individuals. The data were produced by immunoSEQ multiplex PCR, yet TCRdb's version contains in-frame clones alone and is incomplete. Here the sample spans about 2.2 million clones, about 93% being singletons. It was CD45RO-negative cells, positively selected for CCR7, that made up naive CD8 cells, with terminally differentiated effector memory CD45RA+ cells excluded. Sample: naive CD8+ T cells from PBMCs. Receptors originate from a man aged 18 to 29 in good health. Some clones in this sample may be carry-over from other donors' samples.

The chain combines TRBV15 with TRBJ2-1, with D unresolved. CDR1 and CDR2 (germline): LNHNV, YYDKDF (reference sequence). Deletions cut 2 bases from V and 4 bases from J, with 0 bases between. This CDR3 is 11 amino acids long. This CDR3 is CATSRYNEQFF. CDR3 bases: TGTGCCACCAGCAGATACAATGAGCAGTTCTTC.

This chain joins TRBV28 and TRBJ2-1; 15 nucleotides match TRBD2. Germline assignment: CDR1 MDHEN and CDR2 SYDVKM. CDR3 length: 16 residues. J lost 15 bases, V lost 2 bases, and 11 bases had no gene match. As DNA, the CDR3 is TGTGCCAGCAGTTTACGCAAACCGGGACTAGCGGGAGGTGTGTTCTTC. Amino acid sequence: CASSLRKPGLAGGVFF.

This chain connects TRBV7-9 to TRBJ2-1; 7 bases are shared with TRBD1. CDR1 is SEHNR and CDR2 is FQNEAQ in the germline V gene (reference sequence). V lost 1 base, J lost 5 bases, and 11 bases stayed unmatched. The CDR3 is 17 amino acids. CDR3: CASSLGAGGVSDNEQFF. The CDR3 DNA reads as TGTGCCAGCAGCTTAGGAGCAGGGGGAGTCAGTGACAATGAGCAGTTCTTC.

The V and J genes are TRBV27 and TRBJ2-7; D possibly corresponds to TRBD2 (6 bases). Germline V gene lookup returns CDR1 MNHEY and CDR2 SMNVEV (reference sequence). The CDR3 contains 13 residues. The V and J ends lost 7 bases and 4 bases respectively, with 14 bases between them. As DNA, the CDR3 is TGTGCCAGCACCCCGGGACTTGCGTACGAGCAGTACTTC. Translated, it gives CASTPGLAYEQYF.

CDR3: CASSLAPPGETQYF. Written as DNA, the CDR3 is TGTGCCAGCAGCTTGGCCCCCCCAGGAGAGACCCAGTACTTC. This chain uses TRBV11-2 with TRBJ2-5, with unresolved D. This CDR3 spans 14 amino acids. Trimming shortened V by 3 bases and J by 4 bases, and 12 bases separated the two germline ends. CDR1 is SGHAT and CDR2 is FQNNGV in the germline V gene.

This chain connects TRBV12-2 to TRBJ2-7. TRBV12-2 is marked as a pseudogene. The CDR3 sequence is 15 residues long. The CDR3 spells CASRLGASRSYEQYF. CDR3 nucleotide sequence: TGTGCAAGTCGCTTAGGTGCCAGCCGCTCCTACGAGCAGTACTTC.

The chain links TRBV14 to TRBJ2-1, with D perhaps TRBD2 (6 bases). Looked up from germline, CDR1 is SGHDN and CDR2 is FVKESK. There are 13 residues in the CDR3. The germline V and J ends were trimmed by 4 bases and 9 bases, with 13 bases remaining between them. CDR3 in amino acids: CASSPRLVIEQFF. In DNA, the CDR3 is TGTGCCAGCAGCCCCCGACTAGTAATTGAGCAGTTCTTC. Using reference TRBV14 and TRBJ2-1 for the parts outside the CDR3, the full variable domain is EAGVTQFPSHSVIEKGQTVTLRCDPISGHDNLYWYRRVMGKEIKFLLHFVKESKQDESGMPNNRFLAERTGGTYSTLKVQPAELEDSGVYFCASSPRLVIEQFFGPGTRLTVL.

This chain connects TRBV14 to TRBJ2-7; D is possibly TRBD1 or TRBD2 (5 bases each). This CDR3 spans 14 amino acids. V was cut by 3 bases and J by 2 bases, with 11 bases left in between. From germline, CDR1 is SGHDN and CDR2 FVKESK. CDR3 nucleotide sequence: TGTGCCAGCAGCCATTGGGACGGAGCCTACGAGCAGTACTTC. Protein product: CASSHWDGAYEQYF.

The DNA for the CDR3 is TGCAGCGTACACGTCTTTGGGGCCCACGAGCAGTACTTC. Translation: CSVHVFGAHEQYF. V usage is TRBV29-1 and J usage is TRBJ2-7; D may be TRBD1 (5 bases). This CDR3 has 13 residues. Germline assignment: CDR1 SQVTM and CDR2 ANQGSEA. Trimming cost V 6 bases and J 5 bases, with 17 bases left between them.

The rearrangement links TRBV27 to TRBJ2-7, with TRBD1 identical over 11 bases. CDR1 MNHEY and CDR2 SMNVEV come from the germline V gene (reference sequence). V lost 6 bases to trimming and J lost 6 bases; unmatched junction nucleotides: 7. The CDR3 runs to 14 residues. This CDR3 is CASRHPGTGGEQYF. The CDR3 bases are TGTGCCAGCAGACATCCCGGGACAGGGGGCGAGCAGTACTTC.

This clone was found a few times. CDR3 sequence (DNA): TGCGCCAGCAGCTTGGATAGGCGCATCTGGGATGAGCAGTTCTTC. Its protein product is CASSLDRRIWDEQFF. The chain is built from TRBV5-1 and TRBJ2-1; no firm D call. The V end lost 0 bases, the J end lost 8 bases, and 15 bases lay between the germline ends. Germline lookup yields CDR1 SGHRS and CDR2 YFSETQ. This CDR3 is built from 15 residues.

V gene TRBV12-2 combines with J gene TRBJ2-7; the D call in the table, TRBD2, was not verified against the DNA. TRBV12-2 is a pseudogene segment. CDR3 length: 16 amino acids. The CDR3 region is CASRLARGALAYEQYF. For the CDR3, the DNA is TGTGCAAGTCGCTTAGCGCGGGGGGCACTGGCCTACGAGCAGTACTTC.

This clone has only a few counts. The chain combines TRBV28 with TRBJ1-5; the D is unclear. CDR3 size: 13 residues. The germline V gene has CDR1 MDHEN and CDR2 SYDVKM. With 0 bases removed from V and 3 bases from J, the gap between germline ends came to 3 bases. CDR3 nucleotides: TGTGCCAGCAGTTTATGGATCAATCAGCCCCAGCATTTT. This codes for CASSLWINQPQHF.

V gene TRBV15 combines with J gene TRBJ2-5, with a possible D match to TRBD1 (5 bases). This CDR3 contains 16 residues. V was shortened by 0 bases and J by 8 bases, with 19 bases between the two germline ends. Germline V lookup: CDR1 LNHNV, CDR2 YYDKDF (reference sequence). The CDR3 DNA sequence: TGTGCCACCAGCAGAGATCTCGAATTACAGGTCGGAACCCAGTACTTC. It codes for CATSRDLELQVGTQYF. Full variable domain (outside the CDR3, taken from reference TRBV15 and TRBJ2-5): DAMVIQNPRYQVTQFGKPVTLSCSQTLNHNVMYWYQQKSSQAPKLLFHYYDKDFNNEADTPDNFQSRRPNTSFCFLDIRSPGLGDTAMYLCATSRDLELQVGTQYFGPGTRLLVL.

V is TRBV29-1 and J is TRBJ2-7; tentative D call: TRBD1 (6 bases). The CDR3 has 14 residues. Germline V CDR1 and CDR2: SQVTM, ANQGSEA. The germline V and J ends were trimmed by 0 bases and 7 bases, with 16 bases remaining between them. The chain's CDR3 is CSVEDPGQHWEQYF. Here the CDR3 DNA reads TGCAGCGTTGAAGATCCCGGACAGCACTGGGAGCAGTACTTC.

Remarks on this clone: This same CDR3 is encoded by further DNA sequences in the sample. V gene TRBV27 combines with J gene TRBJ1-2; D perhaps matches TRBD1 (5 bases). Trimming left V 2 bases short and J 1 base short, with 8 bases between. The CDR3 is 14 residues long. CDR1 MNHEY and CDR2 SMNVEV come from the germline V gene (reference sequence). The CDR3 DNA follows: TGTGCCAGCAGTTTACTTGACAGTAACTATGGCTACACCTTC. Protein product: CASSLLDSNYGYTF.

The V gene is TRBV27, the J gene TRBJ2-1, with D possibly matching TRBD1 (7 bases). Trimming took 4 bases from V and 7 from J, leaving 14 bases between them. CDR1 is MNHEY, CDR2 SMNVEV, per germline (reference sequence). The CDR3 has 14 residues. The CDR3 sequence: CASSSRDRLNEQFF. DNA of the CDR3: TGTGCCAGCAGTTCGCGGGACAGATTGAATGAGCAGTTCTTC.

The V and J genes are TRBV27 and TRBJ1-5; TRBD1 aligns across 7 bases. The CDR3 is 14 amino acids. The junction had 10 bases not matched to a gene; V was cut back by 7 bases and J by 7 bases. Germline loops: CDR1 MNHEY, CDR2 SMNVEV (reference sequence). DNA of the CDR3: TGTGCCAGCAAGGCAGGGGGAGAGGGCCAGCCCCAGCATTTT. It codes for CASKAGGEGQPQHF.

J is TRBJ1-6 and V is TRBV30, with 12 bases identical to TRBD1. V shed 2 bases and J 0 bases; nucleotides not matched to a gene: 8. CDR1 is GTSNPN, CDR2 SVGIG, per germline (reference sequence). The CDR3 has 19 amino acids. The CDR3: CAWSSGQGAKSSYNSPLHF. In DNA form, the CDR3 reads TGTGCCTGGAGTTCGGGACAGGGGGCGAAGAGCTCCTATAATTCACCCCTCCACTTT.